Sequencing of this T cell receptor beta chain was carried out in a study of T cell clonotyping in hematopoietic cell transplantation. Overall study findings and caveats: Broader posttransplant TCR repertoire diversity was predicted by graft donor and pretransplant recipient Inverse Simpson Index values. CD4 and CD8 repertoire contributions could not be separated without sorting.

This CDR3 has 14 amino acids. Deletions cut 6 bases from V and 8 bases from J, with 19 bases between. CDR1 is MDHEN and CDR2 is SYDVKM in the germline V gene. The protocol was immunoSEQ multiplex PCR, while the TCRdb copy is restricted to in-frame clones and leaves out a portion. The table has approximately 30,000 clones, more than 90% seen once. Remarks on this clone: No antigen is known for it.

This clonotype was sampled from a man in his forties or fifties in good health. Some clones in this sample may be carry-over from other donors' samples. The rearrangement joins TRBV28 to TRBJ1-2; D unresolved. The sample was peripheral blood mononuclear cells. The CDR3 bases are TGTGCCAGCAGCCTCGACTTTCTGCTCGGGGGCTACACCTTC. Its protein product is CASSLDFLLGGYTF.